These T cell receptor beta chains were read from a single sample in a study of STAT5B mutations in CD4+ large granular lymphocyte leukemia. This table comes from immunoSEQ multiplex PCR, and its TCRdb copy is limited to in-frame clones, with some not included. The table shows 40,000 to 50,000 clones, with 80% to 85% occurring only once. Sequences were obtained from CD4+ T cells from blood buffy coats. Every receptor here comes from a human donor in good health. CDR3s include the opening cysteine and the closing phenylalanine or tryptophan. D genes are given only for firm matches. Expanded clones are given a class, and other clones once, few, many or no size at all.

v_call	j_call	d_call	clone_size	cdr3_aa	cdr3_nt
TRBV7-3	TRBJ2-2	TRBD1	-	CASSRTGSNTGELFF	TGTGCCAGCAGCCGGACAGGGTCGAACACCGGGGAGCTGTTTTTT
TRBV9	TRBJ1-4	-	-	CASSVGISWEKLFF	TGTGCCAGCAGCGTGGGGATTTCATGGGAAAAACTGTTTTTT
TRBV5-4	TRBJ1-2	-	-	CASSVRSLYGYTF	TGTGCCAGCAGCGTTAGATCCTTATATGGCTACACCTTC
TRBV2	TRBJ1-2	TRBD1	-	CASSTDRGYGYTF	TGTGCCAGCAGTACCGACAGGGGCTATGGCTACACCTTC
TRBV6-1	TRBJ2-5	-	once	CASSERLGETQYF	TGTGCCAGCAGTGAACGGCTGGGGGAGACCCAGTACTTC
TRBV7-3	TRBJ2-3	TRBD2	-	CASRKRGATDTQYF	TGTGCCAGCCGCAAGCGGGGGGCCACAGATACGCAGTATTTT
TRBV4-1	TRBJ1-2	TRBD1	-	CASSQGGQRYGYTF	TGCGCCAGCAGCCAAGGGGGACAGCGCTATGGCTACACCTTC
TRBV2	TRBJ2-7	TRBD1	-	CASTPEQGRYEQYF	TGTGCCAGCACCCCCGAACAGGGGCGCTACGAGCAGTACTTC
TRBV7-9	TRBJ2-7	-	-	CASSFGLYEQYF	TGTGCCAGCAGCTTTGGCCTATACGAGCAGTACTTC
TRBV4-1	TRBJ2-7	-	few	CASSQDQGFLDEQYF	TGCGCCAGCAGCCAAGATCAGGGTTTTTTGGACGAGCAGTACTTC
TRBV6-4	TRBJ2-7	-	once	CASSHGGGRRDEQYF	TGTGCCAGCAGTCATGGGGGGGGGCGGAGGGACGAGCAGTACTTC
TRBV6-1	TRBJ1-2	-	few	CASSETGRDGYTF	TGTGCCAGCAGTGAGACCGGGCGGGATGGCTACACCTTC
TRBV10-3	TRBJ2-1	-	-	CAISEGSRGNEQFF	TGTGCCATCAGTGAGGGTAGTCGCGGGAATGAGCAGTTCTTC
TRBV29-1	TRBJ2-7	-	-	CSVVSQGYGEQYF	TGCAGCGTTGTGTCCCAGGGGTATGGCGAGCAGTACTTC
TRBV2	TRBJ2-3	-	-	CASSVRGATDTQYF	TGTGCCAGCAGCGTCAGAGGGGCCACAGATACGCAGTATTTT
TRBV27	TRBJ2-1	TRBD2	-	CASSLFRGGTYNEQFF	TGTGCCAGCAGTTTATTTCGGGGAGGGACCTACAATGAGCAGTTCTTC
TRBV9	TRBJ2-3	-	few	CASSVSSSTDTQYF	TGTGCCAGCAGCGTATCTTCTAGCACAGATACGCAGTATTTT
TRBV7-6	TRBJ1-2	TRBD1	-	CASSLGQGAGANYGYTF	TGTGCCAGCAGCTTAGGACAGGGGGCGGGTGCTAACTATGGCTACACCTTC
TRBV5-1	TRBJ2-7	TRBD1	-	CASSLAPTGGYEQYF	TGCGCCAGCAGCTTGGCCCCGACAGGGGGCTACGAGCAGTACTTC
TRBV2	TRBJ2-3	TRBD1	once	CASILGQAYGTQYF	TGTGCCAGCATATTAGGACAGGCTTATGGTACGCAGTATTTT
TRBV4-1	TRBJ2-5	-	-	CASSPNRQATQETQYF	TGCGCCAGCAGCCCAAACCGACAAGCCACCCAAGAGACCCAGTACTTC
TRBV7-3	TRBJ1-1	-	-	CASSPRAWGTEAFF	TGTGCCAGCAGCCCCCGGGCGTGGGGGACTGAAGCTTTCTTT
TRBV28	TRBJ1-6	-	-	CASSTYTRGSSYNSPLHF	TGTGCCAGCAGTACCTATACGCGGGGGAGCTCCTATAATTCACCCCTCCACTTT
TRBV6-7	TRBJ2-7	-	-	CASSYVASGPYEQYF	TGTGCCAGCAGTTACGTAGCTTCCGGGCCCTACGAGCAGTACTTC
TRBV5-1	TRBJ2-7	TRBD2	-	CASSLGGGARDEQYF	TGCGCCAGCAGCTTGGGCGGGGGGGCTCGGGACGAGCAGTACTTC
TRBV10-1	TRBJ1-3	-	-	CASSESTGNTIYF	TGCGCCAGCAGTGAGTCCACTGGAAACACCATATATTTT
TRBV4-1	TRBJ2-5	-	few	CASSRLPTGSGETQYF	TGCGCCAGCAGCCGGCTACCCACAGGGTCGGGAGAGACCCAGTACTTC
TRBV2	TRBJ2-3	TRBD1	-	CASRARTGAGTDTQYF	TGTGCCAGCAGGGCCCGAACAGGGGCGGGTACAGATACGCAGTATTTT
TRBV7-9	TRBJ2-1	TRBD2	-	CASSYSGKGDEQFF	TGTGCCAGCAGCTATAGCGGGAAGGGGGATGAGCAGTTCTTC
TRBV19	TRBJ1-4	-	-	CASSMGAGWDEKLFF	TGTGCCAGTAGTATGGGTGCGGGCTGGGATGAAAAACTGTTTTTT
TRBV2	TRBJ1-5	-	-	CASSELGGGQPQHF	TGTGCCAGCAGTGAACTTGGGGGTGGTCAGCCCCAGCATTTT
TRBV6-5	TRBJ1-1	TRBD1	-	CASYSGGRTNTEAFF	TGTGCCAGCTACTCAGGGGGCCGTACGAACACTGAAGCTTTCTTT
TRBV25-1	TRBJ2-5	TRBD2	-	CASSELGSGAQETQYF	TGTGCCAGCAGTGAATTGGGGAGCGGGGCCCAAGAGACCCAGTACTTC
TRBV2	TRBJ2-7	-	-	CASSQTSPYEQYF	TGTGCCAGCAGTCAGACAAGCCCCTACGAGCAGTACTTC
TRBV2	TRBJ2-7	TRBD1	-	CASSRRQGAYEQYF	TGTGCCAGCAGTAGACGACAGGGAGCCTACGAGCAGTACTTC
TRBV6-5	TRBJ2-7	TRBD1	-	CASTRQGDEQYF	TGTGCCAGCACCCGACAGGGAGACGAGCAGTACTTC
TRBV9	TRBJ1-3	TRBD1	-	CASSADGTGANTIYF	TGTGCCAGCAGCGCCGACGGGACAGGGGCAAACACCATATATTTT
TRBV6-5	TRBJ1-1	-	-	CASSYPQGGKTEAFF	TGTGCCAGCAGTTATCCACAAGGGGGGAAGACTGAAGCTTTCTTT
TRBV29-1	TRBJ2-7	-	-	CSVVKGNEQYF	TGCAGCGTTGTAAAGGGTAACGAGCAGTACTTC
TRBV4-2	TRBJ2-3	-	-	CASSQDQGAIGDTQYF	TGTGCCAGCAGCCAAGACCAAGGGGCTATTGGAGATACGCAGTATTTT
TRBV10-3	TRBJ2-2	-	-	CAISRASRNTGELFF	TGTGCCATCAGTAGGGCGTCCAGGAACACCGGGGAGCTGTTTTTT
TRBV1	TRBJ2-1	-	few	CTSSQGAVLAGGLHEQFF	TGCACCAGCAGCCAAGGCGCCGTCCTAGCGGGAGGGCTTCATGAGCAGTTCTTC
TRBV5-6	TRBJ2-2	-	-	CASSHYAGRGELFF	TGTGCCAGCAGCCATTACGCAGGGCGGGGGGAGCTGTTTTTT
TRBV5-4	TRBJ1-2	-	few	CASSLGGSPEDYGYTF	TGTGCCAGCAGCTTGGGAGGCAGCCCCGAGGATTATGGCTACACCTTC